Below, 27 T cell receptor beta chains from the same sample are listed, as sequenced in a study of OX40 agonist ivuxolimab in advanced cancers. Sequencing was performed with immunoSEQ multiplex PCR; in TCRdb, only in-frame clones are kept and a portion is missing. Here the sample spans 85,000 to 100,000 clones, 90% to 95% being singletons. The sequenced sample was CD4+ or CD8+ T cells sorted from blood, obtained in a trial of the OX40 agonist ivuxolimab. These receptors all come from an adult with an advanced solid tumor such as melanoma, head and neck, liver or kidney cancer.

The V and J genes are TRBV19 and TRBJ2-1; 9 bases fit TRBD2. The CDR3 sequence is 14 residues long. Germline V gene data show CDR1 as LNHDA and CDR2 as SQIVND (reference sequence). V lost 6 bases and J lost 8; bases outside the gene matches: 8. CDR3 sequence (DNA): TGTGCCAGTAGATCGGCGGGAGGGCAGGATGAGCAGTTCTTC. This translates into CASRSAGGQDEQFF.

The chain is built from TRBV29-1 and TRBJ2-1; either TRBD1 or TRBD2 may fit D (5 bases each). V shed 2 bases and J shed 0 bases, with 17 bases lying between them. Germline assignment: CDR1 SQVTM and CDR2 ANQGSEA. This CDR3 has 17 amino acids. The DNA of the CDR3 is TGCAGCGTTGAAAACCGGGGCCCCCAGAGCTCCTACAATGAGCAGTTCTTC. This gives the protein CSVENRGPQSSYNEQFF.

This chain links TRBV11-2 with TRBJ2-7; D perhaps matches TRBD1 (6 bases). Trimming removed 5 bases at V and 4 bases at J, with 27 bases between. Germline lookup yields CDR1 SGHAT and CDR2 FQNNGV. CDR3 size: 18 residues. DNA for the CDR3: TGTGCCAGCAGCCAGAGGCAAGTGCGGCAGGGGTCTTTGTACGAGCAGTACTTC. This translates into CASSQRQVRQGSLYEQYF.

J is TRBJ2-3 and V is TRBV30; possibly TRBD1 for D (6 bases). The CDR3 is 17 residues long. Trimming shortened V by 1 base and J by 3 bases, and 20 bases separated the two germline ends. The V gene's germline CDR1 is GTSNPN and CDR2 SVGIG (reference sequence). This CDR3 reads CAWSGIEDRRETDTQYF. The CDR3 DNA sequence: TGTGCCTGGAGTGGTATCGAGGACAGACGTGAGACAGATACGCAGTATTTT.

The chain is built from TRBV6-5 and TRBJ2-1, with TRBD1 matching 11 bases. Trimming cost V 1 base and J 5 bases; bases outside gene matches: 1. This CDR3 spans 15 amino acids. Germline V CDR1 and CDR2: MNHEY, SVGAGI. DNA of the CDR3: TGTGCCAGCAGTTACTGGGGACAGGGGGACAATGAGCAGTTCTTC. This encodes CASSYWGQGDNEQFF.

The chain links TRBV11-2 to TRBJ2-5; D is ambiguous. The CDR3 is made up of 14 amino acids. V lost 4 bases to trimming and J lost 5 bases, with 14 bases between them. From germline, CDR1 is SGHAT and CDR2 FQNNGV. CDR3 coding DNA: TGTGCCAGCAGCTCTCTCCGGAGCTCGGAGACCCAGTACTTC. It translates to CASSSLRSSETQYF.

In this sample, this clone turned up a few times. This chain joins TRBV6-1 and TRBJ2-1, with unresolved D. V was cut by 3 bases and J by 7 bases, with 13 bases left in between. The CDR3 totals 14 residues. From germline, CDR1 is MNHNS and CDR2 SASEGT. The CDR3 protein is CASSDYRRFNEQFF. CDR3 DNA sequence: TGTGCCAGCAGTGACTATCGAAGATTTAATGAGCAGTTCTTC.

The V gene is TRBV4-1, the J gene TRBJ1-5; D might be TRBD1 (6 bases). Germline V gene lookup returns CDR1 MGHRA and CDR2 YSYEKL. CDR3 length: 15 amino acids. Trimming removed 0 bases from V and 3 bases from J, with 9 bases in between. CDR3 bases: TGCGCCAGCAGCCAAGACGACAGGCACAATCAGCCCCAGCATTTT. Amino acids: CASSQDDRHNQPQHF.

The chain employs TRBV28 and TRBJ1-2; D is undetermined. Germline V gene lookup returns CDR1 MDHEN and CDR2 SYDVKM. The CDR3 consists of 16 residues. The V end was cut by 3 bases, the J end by 0 bases, with 14 bases between. As DNA, the CDR3 is TGTGCCAGCAGTTTCCCTCGGACGGCAGCTAACTATGGCTACACCTTC. Translation gives CASSFPRTAANYGYTF.

The chain uses TRBV4-1 and TRBJ2-1, with 13 bases lining up with TRBD2. CDR1 and CDR2 from the germline V gene are MGHRA and YSYEKL. The CDR3 is 18 residues long. V was pared by 4 bases and J by 5 bases, with 11 bases of the junction left unmatched. The CDR3 DNA sequence: TGCGCCAGCAGCCCAACCGTTGTACTAGCGGGGGGGGACAATGAGCAGTTCTTC. Translation gives CASSPTVVLAGGDNEQFF.

In this sample, this clone turned up once. The chain uses TRBV9 and TRBJ2-3, with D uncertain. Deletions cut 1 base from V and 4 bases from J, with 7 bases between. Germline CDR1 and CDR2: SGDLS and YYNGEE. The CDR3 sequence is 13 residues long. CDR3 bases: TGTGCCAGCAGCGTAAACCGTCCAGATACGCAGTATTTT. It specifies CASSVNRPDTQYF.

The J gene is TRBJ1-5, the V gene TRBV10-3; D gene uncertain. CDR3 length equals 14 residues. In germline, CDR1 is ENHRY, CDR2 SYGVKD. The V end was cut by 1 base, the J end by 0 bases, with 4 bases between. The DNA of the CDR3 is TGTGCCATCAGTGAGTTAGGTAGCAATCAGCCCCAGCATTTT. This sequence encodes CAISELGSNQPQHF.

The genes are TRBV30 and TRBJ1-1, with 7 nucleotides matching TRBD1. J was trimmed by 1 base and V by 7 bases; bases with no gene match: 6. Germline loops: CDR1 GTSNPN, CDR2 SVGIG (reference sequence). The CDR3 is made up of 13 amino acids. The CDR3 coding sequence is TGTGCCTCCTCGGGACAGACGAACACTGAAGCTTTCTTT. This gives the protein CASSGQTNTEAFF.

The gene calls are TRBV5-1 and TRBJ2-1, with 11 bases lining up with TRBD2. Germline CDR1 reads SGHRS; CDR2 reads YFSETQ. The CDR3 loop spans 16 amino acids. Unmatched junction bases numbered 13, after V lost 7 bases and J lost 7 bases. The CDR3 loop reads CASCIQLAGEMNEQFF. Here the CDR3 DNA reads TGCGCCAGCTGTATACAACTAGCGGGAGAAATGAATGAGCAGTTCTTC.

The chain uses TRBV19 and TRBJ2-1; D ambiguous. The germline V gene encodes CDR1 LNHDA and CDR2 SQIVND (reference sequence). The V and J ends lost 6 bases and 2 bases respectively, with 14 bases between them. There are 15 residues in the CDR3. CDR3 DNA: TGTGCCAGTAGCCTGGAAACCCGGGCCTACAATGAGCAGTTCTTC. It yields the protein CASSLETRAYNEQFF.

V is TRBV12-2 and J is TRBJ2-1. TRBV12-2 has pseudogene status. This CDR3 has 16 amino acids. This CDR3 reads CASRLKGGSRYNEQFF. The CDR3 DNA sequence: TGTGCAAGTCGCTTAAAGGGGGGCAGTCGCTACAATGAGCAGTTCTTC.

The genes are TRBV25-1 and TRBJ1-5, with TRBD1 identical over 9 bases. Germline V gives CDR1 MGHDK, CDR2 SYGVNS. Trimming cost V 5 bases and J 5 bases; bases outside gene matches: 4. CDR3 length: 14 residues. CDR3 residues: CASSPTGGYQPQHF. The CDR3 DNA reads as TGTGCCAGCAGTCCTACAGGGGGCTATCAGCCCCAGCATTTT.

Regarding this clone: This sample also contains other DNA sequences that code for the same CDR3. The chain links TRBV7-3 to TRBJ2-1; D remains unclear. V was shortened by 5 bases and J by 8 bases, with 7 bases between the two germline ends. Germline CDR1 and CDR2: SGHTA and FQGTGA. The CDR3 spans 11 residues. The CDR3 is CASSLGDEQFF. The CDR3 region has the DNA TGTGCCAGCAGCCTGGGCGATGAGCAGTTCTTC. Together with reference TRBV7-3 and TRBJ2-1, the CDR3 gives the full variable domain: GAGVSQTPSNKVTEKGKYVELRCDPISGHTALYWYRQSLGQGPEFLIYFQGTGAADDSGLPNDRFFAVRPEGSVSTLKIQRTERGDSAVYLCASSLGDEQFFGPGTRLTVL.

The V gene is TRBV2, the J gene TRBJ1-6; D gene unclear. V was clipped by 8 bases and J by 8 bases, with 16 bases between them. This CDR3 has 14 amino acids. Germline-derived CDR1 and CDR2 are SNHLY and FYNNEI. CDR3 loop: CASAKTSADSPLHF. The CDR3 DNA reads as TGTGCCAGCGCCAAAACTTCGGCGGATTCACCCCTCCACTTT. The full variable domain, its missing parts supplied by reference TRBV2 and TRBJ1-6, is EPEVTQTPSHQVTQMGQEVILRCVPISNHLYFYWYRQILGQKVEFLVSFYNNEISEKSEIFDDQFSVERPDGSNFTLKIRSTKLEDSAMYFCASAKTSADSPLHFGNGTRLTVT.

This rearrangement joins TRBV5-6 to TRBJ2-3; 10 nucleotides agree with TRBD2. Germline CDR1 SGHDT, CDR2 YYEEEE. The trim removed 2 bases at V and 0 bases at J, leaving 3 bases unmatched. This CDR3 has 16 residues. CDR3 in DNA: TGTGCCAGCAGCTTACTAGCGGGGTTTAGCACAGATACGCAGTATTTT. It specifies CASSLLAGFSTDTQYF.

This clone occurred once. The chain couples TRBV28 to TRBJ2-1, with 10 positions matching TRBD2. The junction had 5 bases not matched to a gene; V was cut back by 7 bases and J by 2 bases. Germline V gives CDR1 MDHEN, CDR2 SYDVKM. The CDR3 has 15 amino acids. The CDR3 nucleotides read TGTGCCAGCACCAAACTAGCGGGAACCTACAATGAGCAGTTCTTC. This sequence encodes CASTKLAGTYNEQFF.

CDR3 amino acids: CASSFLAQGFGDTQYF. In nucleotides, the CDR3 is TGTGCCAGCAGCTTTCTTGCCCAGGGATTCGGCGATACGCAGTATTTT. This chain uses TRBV5-4 with TRBJ2-3; a possible D gene is TRBD1 (5 bases). Trimming took 2 bases from V and 6 from J, leaving 19 bases between them. Germline CDR1 reads SGHNT; CDR2 reads YYREEE (reference sequence). This CDR3 has 16 residues.

This clone came up once. The CDR3 spells CASSQEGPGRPGQPQHF. CDR3 DNA: TGCGCCAGCAGCCAAGAAGGTCCAGGGAGACCTGGTCAGCCCCAGCATTTT. The gene calls are TRBV4-3 and TRBJ1-5, with D possibly being TRBD1 (5 bases). The V and J ends lost 0 bases and 6 bases respectively, with 18 bases between them. Germline V gene data show CDR1 as LGHNA and CDR2 as YSLEER. This CDR3 is 17 amino acids long.

This clone was detected once. The J gene is TRBJ1-1, the V gene TRBV7-9, with 7 bases that match TRBD1. Losses at the gene ends were 5 bases for V and 0 bases for J; bases not matched to a gene: 6. The CDR3 is 15 residues long. The germline V gene has CDR1 SEHNR and CDR2 FQNEAQ (reference sequence). The CDR3 nucleotides read TGTGCCAGCAGCCCCTGGGACAGCCTGAACACTGAAGCTTTCTTT. This encodes CASSPWDSLNTEAFF.

The chain uses TRBV5-1 and TRBJ1-6; D gene uncertain. Germline V lookup: CDR1 SGHRS, CDR2 YFSETQ. The CDR3 sequence is 13 residues long. Trimming removed 0 bases at V and 10 bases at J, with 8 bases between. This CDR3 is CASSLAVNSPLHF. The CDR3 DNA reads TGCGCCAGCAGCTTGGCCGTCAACTCACCCCTCCACTTT.

The V call is TRBV30, the J call TRBJ2-3; TRBD2 aligns across 7 bases. The CDR3 extends over 16 amino acids. The trim removed 4 bases at V and 5 bases at J, leaving 15 bases unmatched. Germline V lookup: CDR1 GTSNPN, CDR2 SVGIG (reference sequence). This chain's CDR3 is CAWMPPPGGLGDTQYF. The CDR3 coding sequence is TGTGCCTGGATGCCCCCACCGGGGGGATTGGGAGATACGCAGTATTTT.

The chain links TRBV11-2 to TRBJ2-3; D unresolved. In germline, CDR1 is SGHAT, CDR2 FQNNGV. V gave up 4 bases and J gave up 2 bases, with 1 base separating them. The CDR3 contains 11 residues. DNA for the CDR3: TGTGCCAGCAGCTCCACAGATACGCAGTATTTT. Residues: CASSSTDTQYF.